This T cell receptor beta chain was documented in a study of blood T cell repertoires in COVID-19. The wider study: PBMCs, B-cell-depleted T cells, or T cells were the source of the cDNA or gDNA that made up the material.

How the authors handled the data: Counts of nucleated cells, estimated from reference gene primer amplification, were obtained. The table came from immunoSEQ multiplex PCR; TCRdb's copy has only in-frame clones and leaves some out. V, J and clone size are those of that table, while D and trimming were read from the DNA. The sample has roughly 99,000 clones, 90% to 95% seen once. Germline V lookup: CDR1 LNHDA, CDR2 SQIVND (reference sequence). CDR3 length: 15 residues. The J segment lost 4 bases and the V segment lost 5 bases, leaving 3 bases of the junction unmatched. Sequenced input: peripheral blood. This chain joins TRBV19 and TRBJ2-1; 12 bases line up with TRBD2. The clonotype was recovered from a woman younger than 45 with acute or convalescent COVID-19. CDR3 residues: CASSSLAGGYNEQFF. The CDR3 DNA is TGTGCCAGTAGTTCTCTAGCGGGAGGGTACAATGAGCAGTTCTTC.